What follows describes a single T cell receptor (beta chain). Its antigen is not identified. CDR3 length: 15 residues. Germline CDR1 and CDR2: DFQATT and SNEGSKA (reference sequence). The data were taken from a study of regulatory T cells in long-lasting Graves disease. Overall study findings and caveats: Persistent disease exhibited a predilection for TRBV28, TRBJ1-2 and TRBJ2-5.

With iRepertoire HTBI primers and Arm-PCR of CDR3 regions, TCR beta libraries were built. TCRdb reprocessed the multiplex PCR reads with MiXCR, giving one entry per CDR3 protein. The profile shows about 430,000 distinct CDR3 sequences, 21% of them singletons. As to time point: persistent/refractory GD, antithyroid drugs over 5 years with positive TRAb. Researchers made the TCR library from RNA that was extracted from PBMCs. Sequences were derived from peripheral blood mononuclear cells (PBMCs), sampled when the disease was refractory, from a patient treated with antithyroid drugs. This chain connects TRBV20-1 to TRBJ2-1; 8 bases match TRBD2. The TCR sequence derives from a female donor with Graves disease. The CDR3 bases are TGCAGCTTCTCGCCGGGGGGGAGCTCCTACAATGAGCAGTTCTTC. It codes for CSFSPGGSSYNEQFF.